Below, 25 T cell receptor beta chains from the same sample are listed, as sequenced in a study of early T cells in non-severe SARS-CoV-2 infection. One entry per CDR3 protein, called by TCRdb with MiXCR from the 5' RACE reads. The table has 55,000 to 80,000 distinct CDR3 sequences, roughly 9% seen once. The source was whole blood, collected at baseline. Receptors originate from an adult who was a healthcare worker with PCR-confirmed SARS-CoV-2 infection or an uninfected control (not recorded which).

This clonotype turned up a few times. This chain connects TRBV5-1 to TRBJ1-4; 7 positions match TRBD1. This CDR3 region has 18 residues. Unmatched junction bases numbered 11, after V lost 0 bases and J lost 3 bases. Per germline, CDR1 SGHRS and CDR2 YFSETQ. DNA for the CDR3: TGCGCCAGCAGCTTGGGGGACAGACTAAGGCTGTCTAATGAAAAACTGTTTTTT. Its protein is CASSLGDRLRLSNEKLFF.

This clonotype was counted between two and nine times. The chain uses TRBV6-2 or TRBV6-3 and TRBJ2-7; 9 nucleotides line up with TRBD2. The CDR3 totals 12 residues. V was pared by 8 bases and J by 4 bases, with 3 bases of the junction left unmatched. Germline loops: CDR1 MNHEY, CDR2 SVGEGT. CDR3 DNA sequence: TGTGCCAGCGGAGCGGGAGGTTACGAGCAGTACTTC. It codes for CASGAGGYEQYF.

This clonotype was detected a few times. V gene TRBV6-5 combines with J gene TRBJ2-6, with 8 bases lining up with TRBD2. Germline V CDR1 and CDR2: MNHEY, SVGAGI. The CDR3 runs 16 residues. V was clipped by 2 bases and J by 0 bases; unmatched bases: 0. CDR3 sequence (DNA): TGTGCCAGCAGTTACGGGACTAGCTCTGGGGCCAACGTCCTGACTTTC. Its translation: CASSYGTSSGANVLTF.

This clonotype was observed many times. The rearrangement links TRBV12-3 or TRBV12-4 to TRBJ1-2; 8 bases match TRBD1. The CDR3 consists of 13 residues. V trimming: 6 bases; J trimming: 3 bases; junction bases outside the gene matches: 3. CDR3 loop: CASSPTGDYGYTF. The CDR3 region has the DNA TGTGCCAGCAGCCCGACAGGGGACTATGGCTACACCTTC.

The table lists this clonotype with a few counts. The chain has TRBV20-1 and TRBJ2-1; no definite D call. The CDR3 length is 11 residues. The germline CDR1 and CDR2 sequences are DFQATT and SNEGSKA (reference sequence). V was trimmed by 5 bases and J by 6 bases, leaving 8 bases between them. CDR3 loop: CSAGVANEQFF. In DNA, the CDR3 is TGCAGTGCTGGGGTCGCCAATGAGCAGTTCTTC.

The genes are TRBV5-4 and TRBJ2-1; tentative D call: TRBD1 (6 bases). V was pared by 1 base and J by 9 bases, with 8 bases between. This CDR3 spans 12 amino acids. Germline values: CDR1 SGHNT, CDR2 YYREEE (reference sequence). The CDR3 sequence is CASSLQGSEQFF. The CDR3 DNA reads as TGTGCCAGCAGCTTGCAGGGGAGTGAGCAGTTCTTC.

This clonotype has only a few counts. The CDR3 region has the DNA TGTGCCAGCAGCTCGCAGGGTTGGACTAATGAAAAACTGTTTTTT. Its translation: CASSSQGWTNEKLFF. The chain links TRBV7-9 to TRBJ1-4; D perhaps matches TRBD1 (5 bases). The germline V and J ends were trimmed by 4 bases and 2 bases, with 11 bases remaining between them. Germline assignment: CDR1 SEHNR and CDR2 FQNEAQ (reference sequence). This CDR3 contains 15 residues.

The V gene is TRBV5-4, the J gene TRBJ2-7, with D possibly called TRBD1 or TRBD2 (5 bases each). V lost 3 bases, J lost 5 bases, and 15 bases lay in between. The length of the CDR3 is 14 residues. CDR1 is SGHNT, CDR2 YYREEE, per germline (reference sequence). This CDR3 is CASSSDLRDHEQYF. CDR3 bases: TGTGCCAGCAGCTCGGACCTCCGGGACCACGAGCAGTACTTC.

The CDR3 DNA reads as TGCAGTGCCCTTAGCGGGAGGAGGGGGAATGAGCAGTTCTTC. This sequence encodes CSALSGRRGNEQFF. The V call is TRBV20-1, the J call TRBJ2-1; 10 positions agree with TRBD2. This CDR3 is 14 amino acids long. After removal of 6 bases from V and 7 bases from J, the junction contained 9 bases not matched to a gene. Germline-derived CDR1 and CDR2 are DFQATT and SNEGSKA (reference sequence).

This clonotype was counted many times. V and J are TRBV19 and TRBJ2-5, with 8 bases that match TRBD1. V lost 6 bases to trimming and J lost 6 bases; unmatched junction nucleotides: 12. Germline lookup yields CDR1 LNHDA and CDR2 SQIVND (reference sequence). The CDR3 is made up of 15 amino acids. CDR3 DNA: TGTGCCAGTAGGACCCCACCGGACAGGGCGAAGACCCAGTACTTC. Protein sequence: CASRTPPDRAKTQYF.

Ten or more counts support this clonotype. This rearrangement joins TRBV9 to TRBJ2-3, with D perhaps assigned TRBD1 or TRBD2 (6 bases each). V was clipped by 3 bases and J by 2 bases, with 10 bases between them. Germline V gene lookup returns CDR1 SGDLS and CDR2 YYNGEE. The CDR3 contains 14 residues. Here the CDR3 reads CASSGTGATDTQYF. The CDR3 bases are TGTGCCAGCAGCGGGACGGGGGCCACAGATACGCAGTATTTT.

The sample holds many counts of this clonotype. The chain is built from TRBV3-1 and TRBJ1-1; 9 bases are shared with TRBD1. This CDR3 is built from 16 residues. Germline CDR1 reads LGHDT; CDR2 reads YNNKEL (reference sequence). V shed 2 bases, J shed 0 bases, and the junction held 4 bases outside the gene matches. The CDR3 DNA reads as TGTGCCAGCAGCCAACGACAGGGGGTGATGAACACTGAAGCTTTCTTT. Translation: CASSQRQGVMNTEAFF. Full variable domain (rest looked up from reference TRBV3-1 and TRBJ1-1): DTAVSQTPKYLVTQMGNDKSIKCEQNLGHDTMYWYKQDSKKFLKIMFSYNNKELIINETVPNRFSPKSPDKAHLNLHINSLELGDSAVYFCASSQRQGVMNTEAFFGQGTRLTVV.

The V call is TRBV5-4, the J call TRBJ2-1; D perhaps matches TRBD2 (6 bases). Trimming took 5 bases from V and 6 from J, leaving 18 bases between them. This CDR3 is 15 amino acids long. From germline, CDR1 is SGHNT and CDR2 YYREEE (reference sequence). Here the CDR3 DNA reads TGTGCCAGCAGTTTGATCCGGGACTCAGGCAATGAGCAGTTCTTC. Translating gives CASSLIRDSGNEQFF. Complete variable domain (other parts from reference TRBV5-4 and TRBJ2-1): ETGVTQSPTHLIKTRGQQVTLRCSSQSGHNTVSWYQQALGQGPQFIFQYYREEENGRGNFPPRFSGLQFPNYSSELNVNALELDDSALYLCASSLIRDSGNEQFFGPGTRLTVL.

This clonotype has a handful of counts. The chain carries TRBV12-3 or TRBV12-4 and TRBJ2-7, with D hard to call. The CDR3 spans 14 residues. V lost 6 bases, J lost 2 bases, and 14 bases lay in between. Here the CDR3 reads CASRNPKETYEQYF. The CDR3 coding sequence is TGTGCCAGCAGGAACCCAAAGGAGACCTACGAGCAGTACTTC.

This clonotype was detected a few times. CDR3 in amino acids: CSVENPNYGYTF. The CDR3, as DNA: TGCAGCGTTGAAAACCCTAACTATGGCTACACCTTC. The rearrangement uses TRBV29-1 and TRBJ1-2; the D is unclear. The CDR3 totals 12 residues. The ends were cut back, 2 bases at V and 0 bases at J, with 4 bases in the middle. The germline gives CDR1 SQVTM, CDR2 ANQGSEA.

This sequence joins TRBV20-1 and TRBJ1-4; no definite D call. V was trimmed by 8 bases and J by 8 bases, leaving 18 bases between them. The CDR3 sequence is 13 residues long. Germline lookup yields CDR1 DFQATT and CDR2 SNEGSKA (reference sequence). The CDR3 nucleotides are TGCAGTCCCGCCCCTCCCAATGGCGAAAAACTGTTTTTT. This gives the protein CSPAPPNGEKLFF.

This clonotype was seen at least ten times. V and J are TRBV13 and TRBJ1-6, with D tentatively TRBD1 (5 bases). Trimming removed 6 bases from V and 3 bases from J, with 9 bases in between. The germline CDR1 and CDR2 sequences are PRHDT and FYEKMQ (reference sequence). The CDR3 totals 14 residues. The CDR3 protein is CASRETGYNSPLHF. The CDR3 DNA is TGTGCCAGCAGAGAAACAGGCTATAATTCACCCCTCCACTTT.

This clonotype was counted many times. The V gene is TRBV2, the J gene TRBJ2-5, with 7 bases fitting TRBD1. Germline CDR1 and CDR2: SNHLY and FYNNEI. This CDR3 region has 17 residues. J lost 0 bases, V lost 5 bases, and 12 bases had no gene match. CDR3 in amino acids: CASSPRFRDSYQETQYF. CDR3 nucleotides: TGTGCCAGCAGTCCGAGGTTCCGGGACAGTTACCAAGAGACCCAGTACTTC. Using reference TRBV2 and TRBJ2-5 for the parts outside the CDR3, the full variable domain is EPEVTQTPSHQVTQMGQEVILRCVPISNHLYFYWYRQILGQKVEFLVSFYNNEISEKSEIFDDQFSVERPDGSNFTLKIRSTKLEDSAMYFCASSPRFRDSYQETQYFGPGTRLLVL.

This clonotype has a count of ten or more. This sequence joins TRBV7-9 and TRBJ1-4; 9 bases align to TRBD1. CDR1 and CDR2 (germline): SEHNR, FQNEAQ (reference sequence). V dropped 6 bases and J dropped 3; count of bases not matched to a gene: 5. CDR3 length: 15 amino acids. This CDR3 is CASSPTGGPNEKLFF. Written as DNA, the CDR3 is TGTGCCAGCAGTCCCACAGGGGGCCCTAATGAAAAACTGTTTTTT.

This clonotype was found many times. This sequence joins TRBV5-6 and TRBJ1-3; D is unresolved. Germline V gives CDR1 SGHDT, CDR2 YYEEEE. V lost 1 base to trimming and J lost 0 bases, with 8 bases between them. The CDR3 runs 15 residues. In DNA form, the CDR3 reads TGTGCCAGCAGCTTGCTCGCAATCTCTGGAAACACCATATATTTT. Translation gives CASSLLAISGNTIYF.

This clonotype was counted at least ten times. The chain employs TRBV7-3 and TRBJ2-3; D call uncertain. The CDR3 sequence is 13 residues long. The V end lost 7 bases, the J end lost 1 base, and 9 bases lay between the germline ends. CDR1 and CDR2 (germline): SGHTA, FQGTGA. The CDR3 sequence: CASKAAGTDTQYF. In DNA form, the CDR3 reads TGTGCCAGCAAGGCGGCGGGCACAGATACGCAGTATTTT.

This chain joins TRBV6-6 and TRBJ2-3, with D perhaps being TRBD1 or TRBD2 (5 bases each). The CDR3 is 16 residues long. Germline V gene lookup returns CDR1 MNHNY and CDR2 SVGAGI (reference sequence). Trimming took 2 bases from V and 4 from J, leaving 16 bases between them. CDR3 DNA sequence: TGTGCCAGCAGTTACCTGGGGGACCCCGAGGCAGATACGCAGTATTTT. Amino acid sequence: CASSYLGDPEADTQYF.

The sample holds a few counts of this clonotype. This chain joins TRBV6-2 or TRBV6-3 and TRBJ2-7, with a tentative D call TRBD2 (6 bases). The V end lost 0 bases, the J end lost 4 bases, and 13 bases lay between the germline ends. Germline V lookup: CDR1 MNHEY, CDR2 SVGEGT. This CDR3 spans 15 amino acids. CDR3 in DNA: TGTGCCAGCAGTTACTCCCGGGAGAAATGGTACGAGCAGTACTTC. It yields the protein CASSYSREKWYEQYF.

Only a few counts were recorded for this clonotype. Germline is not matched at one junction end, which may reflect a read error. This chain connects TRBV7-3 to TRBJ1-1; 8 nucleotides match TRBD1. Germline CDR1 and CDR2: SGHTA and FQGTGA. The CDR3 loop spans 17 amino acids. As DNA, the CDR3 is TGTGCCAGCAGCATCGCAGGGGGCGCGCTGAAGGTGGTAGGCTTGGCCTTT. It yields the protein CASSIAGGALKVVGLAF.

This clonotype was counted many times. One end of the junction fails to match germline, which may point to a read error. J is TRBJ2-1 and V is TRBV6-4, with a weak D call TRBD2 (6 bases). This CDR3 contains 17 residues. The germline V gene encodes CDR1 MRHNA and CDR2 SNTAGT. CDR3: CATSLLGGGINYNEQFF. The DNA for the CDR3 is TGTGCCACCAGTCTTCTCGGTGGGGGGATAAACTACAATGAGCAGTTCTTC.